These 30 T cell receptor beta chains were all obtained from the same sample, sequenced in a study of Graves' ophthalmopathy and Graves' hyperthyroidism. Amplification of the TCR beta CDR3 regions used RNA transcripts (as template). RT-PCR was first run with HTBI primers, then multiplex PCR in a second round. One entry per CDR3 protein results from TCRdb running MiXCR on the multiplex PCR reads. The data hold roughly 400,000 distinct CDR3 sequences, with 18% observed a single time. The specimen was peripheral blood. The receptors here all came from a woman under 30 with Graves' ophthalmopathy.

This clonotype came up many times. The gene calls are TRBV20-1 and TRBJ1-6; D is perhaps TRBD1 (5 bases). Germline loops: CDR1 DFQATT, CDR2 SNEGSKA (reference sequence). The CDR3 has 16 amino acids. V shed 1 base and J shed 5 bases, with 15 bases lying between them. The CDR3 loop reads CSARAWAGRNNSPLHF. In DNA form, the CDR3 reads TGCAGTGCTAGAGCCTGGGCAGGGCGGAATAATTCACCCCTCCACTTT.

This clonotype was detected many times. V usage is TRBV29-1 and J usage is TRBJ1-5; D gene uncertain. V was trimmed by 4 bases and J by 2 bases, leaving 12 bases between them. CDR1 is SQVTM, CDR2 ANQGSEA, per germline. This CDR3 spans 14 amino acids. In nucleotides, the CDR3 is TGCAGCGTTGTATGGGCTGTAGGCAATCAGCCCCAGCATTTT. Protein sequence: CSVVWAVGNQPQHF.

This clonotype was counted many times. A junction boundary mismatches the germline segment, possibly from a read error. The chain couples TRBV30 to TRBJ2-2; 12 nucleotides match TRBD2. Germline V CDR1 and CDR2: GTSNPN, SVGIG (reference sequence). CDR3 length: 14 residues. CDR3: CAWTSGIMGGELFF. The CDR3 DNA follows: TGTGCTTGGACTAGCGGGATTATGGGCGGGGAGCTGTTTTTT.

This clonotype was detected many times. V gene TRBV19 combines with J gene TRBJ2-2; D call uncertain. The CDR3 covers 13 residues. Per the germline V gene, CDR1 is LNHDA and CDR2 is SQIVND (reference sequence). The V end lost 9 bases, the J end lost 5 bases, and 13 bases lay between the germline ends. For the CDR3, the DNA is TGTGCCAGCAAAACTTGGGGTACCGGGGAGCTGTTTTTT. Its protein is CASKTWGTGELFF.

With regard to this clonotype: At one end, the junction sequence differs from germline, possibly due to a read error. The chain employs TRBV4-1 and TRBJ2-7; no clear D. From germline, CDR1 is MGHRA and CDR2 YSYEKL. The CDR3 is made up of 14 amino acids. CDR3 sequence: CTSSQPGRTYEQYF. As DNA, the CDR3 is TGCACCAGCAGCCAGCCCGGAAGAACCTACGAGCAGTACTTC.

The table lists this clonotype with many counts. One end of the junction does not line up with germline, which may come from a read error. The J gene is TRBJ2-7, the V gene TRBV6-1; 8 bases agree with TRBD2. This CDR3 spans 14 amino acids. Germline V CDR1 and CDR2: MNHNS, SASEGT. The CDR3: CASSDGGAWDEQYF. CDR3 nucleotides: TGTGCTAGCAGTGACGGGGGGGCTTGGGACGAGCAGTACTTC.

This clonotype was seen at least ten times. V and J are TRBV6-1 and TRBJ1-1, with a possible D match to TRBD1 (5 bases). The CDR3 covers 12 residues. The germline V gene has CDR1 MNHNS and CDR2 SASEGT. Trimming cost V 6 bases and J 4 bases, with 9 bases left between them. CDR3 DNA: TGTGCCAGCAGGAGAGGGGTCACTGAAGCTTTCTTT. Translation: CASRRGVTEAFF.

This clonotype appeared a few times. The gene calls are TRBV6-2 or TRBV6-3 and TRBJ2-7; 8 bases align to TRBD2. The germline V gene encodes CDR1 MNHEY and CDR2 SVGEGT. J lost 6 bases, V lost 4 bases, and 8 bases had no gene match. This CDR3 has 14 residues. The CDR3 nucleotides read TGTGCCAGCAGTTGGGGACTAGAGGTCGGCGAGCAGTACTTC. Translating gives CASSWGLEVGEQYF.

This clonotype has at least ten counts. The chain is built from TRBV10-3 and TRBJ2-5; 7 bases map to TRBD1. With 6 bases clipped from V and 5 bases from J, the junction kept 9 bases outside the gene matches. The CDR3 runs to 14 residues. Germline CDR1 is ENHRY and CDR2 is SYGVKD. CDR3 in DNA: TGTGCCATCAGCACCCCACAGGGGTCGGAGACCCAGTACTTC. Translating it yields CAISTPQGSETQYF.

This clonotype was recorded at least ten times. A much bigger clone sits one base away, suggesting this may be a read error. The V and J genes are TRBV29-1 and TRBJ1-1, with TRBD1 as a possible D gene (6 bases). Germline V gene lookup returns CDR1 SQVTM and CDR2 ANQGSEA. CDR3 length: 14 amino acids. The ends were cut back, 7 bases at V and 3 bases at J, with 18 bases in the middle. The CDR3 bases are TGCAGCGCAAAGACAGGACATTCGGACACTGAAGCTTTCTTT. Its protein is CSAKTGHSDTEAFF.

This clonotype was seen only a few times. Sequence at one end of the junction differs from germline and may be a read error. CDR3 sequence reads: CAWTAGDGRGEAQYF. CDR3 nucleotide sequence: TGTGCCTGGACAGCGGGGGACGGGAGGGGAGAGGCCCAGTACTTC. The chain carries TRBV30 and TRBJ2-5, with 8 bases identical to TRBD2. Germline lookup yields CDR1 GTSNPN and CDR2 SVGIG (reference sequence). This CDR3 is 15 amino acids long.

The chain employs TRBV12-3 or TRBV12-4 and TRBJ1-3; tentative D call: TRBD1 (5 bases). Trimming stripped 2 bases from V and 4 bases from J, with 21 bases between. This CDR3 has 18 amino acids. CDR3: CASSLRQPRSRAGNTIYF. The CDR3 nucleotides are TGTGCCAGCAGTTTACGACAACCCCGGTCCAGGGCAGGAAACACCATATATTTT.

This clonotype has at least ten counts. The chain employs TRBV11-2 and TRBJ2-2, with 9 bases matching TRBD2. CDR1 and CDR2 (germline): SGHAT, FQNNGV. The trim removed 5 bases at V and 6 bases at J, leaving 10 bases unmatched. This CDR3 has 16 amino acids. The CDR3: CASSPSPSGISGELFF. CDR3 bases: TGTGCCAGCAGCCCCAGTCCTAGCGGGATTTCCGGGGAGCTGTTTTTT.

The rearrangement links TRBV30 to TRBJ2-2; maybe TRBD1 (6 bases). The CDR3 length is 14 residues. V lost 1 base to trimming and J lost 1 base, with 7 bases between them. Germline V gene lookup returns CDR1 GTSNPN and CDR2 SVGIG (reference sequence). The chain's CDR3 is CAWSEQGNTGELFF. CDR3 bases: TGTGCCTGGAGTGAACAGGGGAACACCGGGGAGCTGTTTTTT.

This clonotype was found many times. V is TRBV4-1 and J is TRBJ1-1, with D perhaps TRBD1 (5 bases). From germline, CDR1 is MGHRA and CDR2 YSYEKL. This CDR3 is 17 amino acids long. V was trimmed by 4 bases and J by 0 bases, leaving 18 bases between them. The CDR3 DNA follows: TGCGCCAGCAGCCGGAACTGGGACGGAGTCATGAACACTGAAGCTTTCTTT. Protein sequence: CASSRNWDGVMNTEAFF.

This clonotype came up many times. This chain uses TRBV28 with TRBJ1-1; D possibly corresponds to TRBD1 (6 bases). The CDR3 contains 12 residues. The V end was cut by 6 bases, the J end by 8 bases, with 13 bases between. Germline CDR1 is MDHEN and CDR2 is SYDVKM. The CDR3: CASRQGMAEAFF. The CDR3 region has the DNA TGTGCCAGCAGGCAGGGGATGGCGGAAGCTTTCTTT.

A few counts support this clonotype. The rearrangement uses TRBV5-1 and TRBJ2-7; a possible D gene is TRBD1 (5 bases). This CDR3 contains 13 residues. Germline assignment: CDR1 SGHRS and CDR2 YFSETQ. The V gene lost 4 bases and the J gene lost 3 bases, with 11 bases spanning the gap. The CDR3 is CASSVLTDYEQYF. Written as DNA, the CDR3 is TGCGCCAGCAGCGTTTTGACAGACTACGAGCAGTACTTC.

Ten or more counts support this clonotype. The chain combines TRBV18 with TRBJ1-5; D is unclear. From germline, CDR1 is KGHSH and CDR2 LQKENI. V lost 2 bases and J 2 bases, leaving 10 bases between the germline ends. There are 15 residues in the CDR3. The CDR3 bases are TGTGCCAGCTCACCAGGACCGGCCGGCAATCAGCCCCAGCATTTT. Encoded protein: CASSPGPAGNQPQHF.

In its sample, this clonotype was seen many times. This sequence joins TRBV7-9 and TRBJ1-2, with D perhaps TRBD1 (5 bases). Looked up from germline, CDR1 is SEHNR and CDR2 is FQNEAQ (reference sequence). V was trimmed by 4 bases and J by 8 bases, leaving 23 bases between them. The CDR3 loop spans 16 amino acids. The CDR3 region is CASSSLGRRGAEGYTF. The CDR3 DNA follows: TGTGCCAGCAGCTCCCTGGGGCGACGAGGTGCTGAAGGCTACACCTTC.

This clonotype was counted many times. This chain uses TRBV20-1 with TRBJ2-7; D is perhaps TRBD1 (6 bases). Germline lookup yields CDR1 DFQATT and CDR2 SNEGSKA (reference sequence). The CDR3 length is 15 residues. With 1 base removed from V and 0 bases from J, the gap between germline ends came to 13 bases. CDR3 coding DNA: TGCAGTGCTAGAGGGGAGACAGGCCCCTCCTACGAGCAGTACTTC. It is translated as CSARGETGPSYEQYF.

This clonotype was seen repeatedly, ten times or more. The V gene is TRBV6-5, the J gene TRBJ2-7; D unclear. CDR1 and CDR2 from the germline V gene are MNHEY and SVGAGI. Trimming stripped 6 bases from V and 8 bases from J, with 20 bases between. This CDR3 has 14 amino acids. This CDR3 is CASSHSPGSKKQYF. CDR3 sequence (DNA): TGTGCCAGCAGCCACAGTCCCGGATCGAAGAAGCAGTACTTC.

This clonotype was picked up many times. V and J are TRBV7-2 and TRBJ1-2, with 8 bases matching TRBD1. CDR1 is SGHTA, CDR2 FQGNSA, per germline. This CDR3 is built from 15 residues. The V segment lost 5 bases and the J segment 2 bases; nucleotides outside the gene matches: 7. The CDR3 region has the DNA TGTGCCAGCAGCCCCCGGACAGGGACCAACTATGGCTACACCTTC. Protein: CASSPRTGTNYGYTF.

The table lists this clonotype with many counts. The genes are TRBV11-2 and TRBJ1-1; D not certain. Germline V CDR1 and CDR2: SGHAT, FQNNGV. The CDR3 totals 14 residues. With 6 bases removed from V and 2 bases from J, the gap between germline ends came to 13 bases. The CDR3 loop is CASRKDNFNTEAFF. CDR3 coding DNA: TGTGCCAGCAGGAAAGACAACTTTAACACTGAAGCTTTCTTT.

At least ten counts were recorded for this clonotype. The chain has TRBV10-2 and TRBJ2-7; 9 bases are shared with TRBD2. Germline CDR1 is WSHSY and CDR2 is SAAADI. V trimming: 8 bases; J trimming: 6 bases; junction bases outside the gene matches: 11. This CDR3 comprises 14 residues. Here the CDR3 reads CASGAGASGTEQYF. Here the CDR3 DNA reads TGCGCCAGCGGGGCCGGGGCTAGCGGGACCGAGCAGTACTTC.

This clonotype occurred many times. The J gene is TRBJ1-1, the V gene TRBV25-1; 7 nucleotides align to TRBD1. J was trimmed by 6 bases and V by 8 bases; bases with no gene match: 6. The CDR3 has 12 residues. The V gene's germline CDR1 is MGHDK and CDR2 SYGVNS. The CDR3 is CASQDRASEAFF. In DNA form, the CDR3 reads TGTGCCAGCCAAGACAGGGCATCTGAAGCTTTCTTT. The full variable domain, with the rest looked up from reference TRBV25-1 and TRBJ1-1, is EADIYQTPRYLVIGTGKKITLECSQTMGHDKMYWYQQDPGMELHLIHYSYGVNSTEKGDLSSESTVSRIRTEHFPLTLESARPSHTSQYLCASQDRASEAFFGQGTRLTVV.

There are many counts of this clonotype. The chain couples TRBV6-5 to TRBJ1-2, with D uncertain. The V gene lost 0 bases and the J gene lost 8 bases, with 13 bases spanning the gap. This CDR3 has 14 amino acids. CDR1 is MNHEY and CDR2 is SVGAGI in the germline V gene. The DNA of the CDR3 is TGTGCCAGCAGTTACTCGAGAACGGGCCGGGGCTACACCTTC. This codes for CASSYSRTGRGYTF.

This clonotype occurred a few times. V is TRBV6-1 and J is TRBJ2-7, with 8 bases fitting TRBD1. CDR1 and CDR2 from the germline V gene are MNHNS and SASEGT. Trimming at V came to 0 bases and at J to 3 bases, leaving 4 bases not matched to a gene. The CDR3 is 15 residues long. The CDR3 DNA reads as TGTGCCAGCAGTGAAGCGCAGGGGGCAATCTACGAGCAGTACTTC. Protein sequence: CASSEAQGAIYEQYF.

CDR3: CSASTYSYEQYF. For the CDR3, the DNA is TGCAGTGCCTCGACATATTCCTACGAGCAGTACTTC. J is TRBJ2-7 and V is TRBV20-1; D remains unclear. Deletions cut 6 bases from V and 1 base from J, with 10 bases between. The CDR3 is 12 residues long. Looked up from germline, CDR1 is DFQATT and CDR2 is SNEGSKA (reference sequence).

This sequence joins TRBV12-3 or TRBV12-4 and TRBJ1-4; no clear D. Trimming shortened V by 3 bases and J by 10 bases, and 21 bases separated the two germline ends. There are 16 residues in the CDR3. The CDR3 loop is CASSFTVRAVKAKLFF. As DNA, the CDR3 is TGTGCCAGCAGTTTTACGGTGAGGGCCGTTAAGGCAAAACTGTTTTTT.

This clonotype occurred many times. This rearrangement joins TRBV6-5 to TRBJ2-7, with 9 bases matching TRBD2. The CDR3 is made up of 15 amino acids. The ends lost 6 bases at V and 3 bases at J; junction bases unmatched: 9. Germline CDR1 reads MNHEY; CDR2 reads SVGAGI. CDR3 residues: CASRRTSATYYEQYF. The CDR3 DNA is TGTGCCAGCAGGAGGACTAGCGCAACATACTACGAGCAGTACTTC.